This T cell receptor beta chain was sequenced for a study of cytomegalovirus exposure and HLA in healthy donors. Concerning this clone itself: Its antigen remains unknown.

Regarding the study as a whole: Most observed TCR sequences were rare, whereas some public TCRs were detected in many donors.

Germline CDR1 reads LNHNV; CDR2 reads YYDKDF (reference sequence). This CDR3 has 15 amino acids. V was shortened by 1 base and J by 0 bases, with 6 bases between the two germline ends. The study ran its PCR with 60 Vbeta and 13 Jbeta primers. The data were produced by immunoSEQ multiplex PCR, yet TCRdb's version contains in-frame clones alone and is incomplete. The sample lists approximately 150,000 clones; 55% to 80% were seen once. The genes are TRBV15 and TRBJ2-2; D is ambiguous. The receptor comes from a woman aged 18-29 years in good health and CMV-seropositive. The source material was PBMCs. The CDR3, as DNA: TGTGCCACCAGCAGAGGACTGACGAACACCGGGGAGCTGTTTTTT. The encoded protein is CATSRGLTNTGELFF.